These 14 T cell receptor beta chains were sequenced from one sample in a study of Ad26.COV2.S vaccination and SARS-CoV-2 variants. Treatment defined: some 20 received Ad26.COV2.S at low or high dose, single or two shots; roughly 5 received placebo; per-sample allocation not given. Day 63 after the first vaccine or placebo injection was the time point for sampling. The table came from immunoSEQ multiplex PCR; TCRdb's copy has only in-frame clones and leaves some out. The data show around 500,000 clones, with 80% to 90% seen just once and under 2% held by the top ten. The sequencing here drew on peripheral blood, taken in a trial of Ad26.COV2.S vaccine versus placebo. These receptors all stem from a person aged 18-60 years who received the Ad26.COV2.S COVID-19 vaccine or a placebo.

The chain recombines TRBV6-5 with TRBJ1-2, with no clear D. The germline V and J ends were trimmed by 6 bases and 2 bases, with 7 bases remaining between them. CDR1 MNHEY and CDR2 SVGAGI come from the germline V gene. The CDR3 runs 12 residues. Written as DNA, the CDR3 is TGTGCCAGCAGCAACGGGAACTATGGCTACACCTTC. Its translation: CASSNGNYGYTF.

In nucleotides, the CDR3 is TGTGCCAGCATAGGGGCGTCGTTGGTTCCGAACACTGAAGCTTTCTTT. It translates to CASIGASLVPNTEAFF. The rearrangement joins TRBV2 to TRBJ1-1; D perhaps matches TRBD1 (5 bases). This CDR3 has 16 residues. Germline lookup yields CDR1 SNHLY and CDR2 FYNNEI. V lost 7 bases, J lost 1 base, and 19 bases lay in between.

The chain joins TRBV5-5 to TRBJ1-3; D gene uncertain. The CDR3 sequence is 16 residues long. The germline V and J ends were trimmed by 0 bases and 0 bases, with 10 bases remaining between them. The germline CDR1 and CDR2 sequences are SGHKS and YYEKEE (reference sequence). CDR3 region: CASSLAAGYSGNTIYF. The CDR3 region has the DNA TGTGCCAGCAGCTTGGCCGCGGGATACTCTGGAAACACCATATATTTT. Drawing the rest from reference TRBV5-5 and TRBJ1-3, the complete variable domain is DAGVTQSPTHLIKTRGQQVTLRCSPISGHKSVSWYQQVLGQGPQFIFQYYEKEERGRGNFPDRFSARQFPNYSSELNVNALLLGDSALYLCASSLAAGYSGNTIYFGEGSWLTVV.

The chain carries TRBV6-5 and TRBJ2-5; weak D call: TRBD2 (6 bases). This CDR3 contains 13 residues. CDR1 and CDR2 from the germline V gene are MNHEY and SVGAGI. Trimming removed 6 bases from V and 4 bases from J, with 12 bases in between. CDR3 sequence: CASRLTRAETQYF. Written as DNA, the CDR3 is TGTGCCAGCAGACTGACTAGGGCAGAGACCCAGTACTTC.

This clone was picked up a small number of times. This rearrangement joins TRBV20-1 to TRBJ1-1; D unresolved. This CDR3 is 10 amino acids long. Germline V gives CDR1 DFQATT, CDR2 SNEGSKA (reference sequence). DNA for the CDR3: TGCAGCCCTAAGAACACTGAAGCTTTCTTT. This codes for CSPKNTEAFF.

The chain has TRBV27 and TRBJ1-4, with 8 bases fitting TRBD1. With 10 bases clipped from V and 3 bases from J, the junction kept 13 bases outside the gene matches. Germline CDR1 and CDR2: MNHEY and SMNVEV (reference sequence). The CDR3 runs 16 residues. CDR3 in DNA: TGTGCCACCAGGGACAGGTTGGGAGCAGCTAATGAAAAACTGTTTTTT. Its translation: CATRDRLGAANEKLFF.

This chain uses TRBV30 with TRBJ1-2; weak D call: TRBD1 (5 bases). Trimming left V 0 bases short and J 6 bases short, with 17 bases between. The CDR3 covers 15 residues. Germline V gene lookup returns CDR1 GTSNPN and CDR2 SVGIG (reference sequence). CDR3 protein: CAWSVGGGGDHGYTF. CDR3 nucleotide sequence: TGTGCCTGGAGTGTAGGAGGTGGGGGAGATCATGGCTACACCTTC.

This clone was picked up one time. This sequence joins TRBV20-1 and TRBJ1-6; D remains unclear. Trimming removed 3 bases at V and 0 bases at J, with 12 bases between. Per germline, CDR1 DFQATT and CDR2 SNEGSKA (reference sequence). This CDR3 region has 16 residues. The CDR3 nucleotides read TGCAGTGCTAGTGATAGGTCCCACTCCTATAATTCACCCCTCCACTTT. As protein: CSASDRSHSYNSPLHF.

The chain carries TRBV19 and TRBJ1-1; D unresolved. CDR1 LNHDA and CDR2 SQIVND come from the germline V gene (reference sequence). The CDR3 runs to 12 residues. The V end lost 7 bases, the J end lost 1 base, and 7 bases lay between the germline ends. The CDR3 loop reads CASTRSNTEAFF. The DNA of the CDR3 is TGTGCCAGTACGAGATCGAACACTGAAGCTTTCTTT.

CDR3 DNA: TGTGCCAGCAGTTACAAGCAGAGCTCCTACGAGCAGTACTTC. It is translated as CASSYKQSSYEQYF. The chain joins TRBV6-6 to TRBJ2-7; unclear D gene. Trimming took off 2 bases at V and 0 bases at J, with 8 bases between the two ends. The CDR3 sequence is 14 residues long. Looked up from germline, CDR1 is MNHNY and CDR2 is SVGAGI (reference sequence).

The chain carries TRBV5-1 and TRBJ2-6, with 7 bases lining up with TRBD2. CDR3 length equals 16 residues. From germline, CDR1 is SGHRS and CDR2 YFSETQ. The V gene end was trimmed by 4 bases and the J gene end by 2 bases; junction bases not matched to a gene: 6. This chain's CDR3 is CASSIRGGTGANVLTF. CDR3 sequence (DNA): TGCGCCAGCAGCATACGCGGGGGAACTGGGGCCAACGTCCTGACTTTC. Using reference TRBV5-1 and TRBJ2-6 for the parts outside the CDR3, the full variable domain is KAGVTQTPRYLIKTRGQQVTLSCSPISGHRSVSWYQQTPGQGLQFLFEYFSETQRNKGNFPGRFSGRQFSNSRSEMNVSTLELGDSALYLCASSIRGGTGANVLTFGAGSRLTVL.

The V call is TRBV5-8, the J call TRBJ1-5; 10 bases fit TRBD1. The germline CDR1 and CDR2 sequences are SGHTS and YDEGEE. The V gene end was trimmed by 3 bases and the J gene end by 2 bases; junction bases not matched to a gene: 5. The CDR3 is 16 residues long. The CDR3 DNA reads TGTGCCAGCAGCTGGGGGACAGGGGTACGCAATCAGCCCCAGCATTTT. This gives the protein CASSWGTGVRNQPQHF. The whole variable domain, filled in from reference TRBV5-8 and TRBJ1-5, reads EAGVTQSPTHLIKTRGQQATLRCSPISGHTSVYWYQQALGLGLQFLLWYDEGEERNRGNFPPRFSGRQFPNYSSELNVNALELEDSALYLCASSWGTGVRNQPQHFGDGTRLSIL.

V gene TRBV5-6 combines with J gene TRBJ1-1; D is unresolved. Trimming pared 1 base from V and 5 bases from J, leaving 12 bases between. The CDR3 contains 14 residues. CDR1 and CDR2 from the germline V gene are SGHDT and YYEEEE. The CDR3 region has the DNA TGTGCCAGCAGCTTGTCGGGGTCGGGTACTGAAGCTTTCTTT. Translation gives CASSLSGSGTEAFF.

This chain joins TRBV18 and TRBJ2-1, with a possible D match to TRBD2 (6 bases). V was shortened by 2 bases and J by 5 bases, with 16 bases between the two germline ends. Germline V gene data show CDR1 as KGHSH and CDR2 as LQKENI. This CDR3 has 16 residues. CDR3 nucleotides: TGTGCCAGCTCACCAAGTATCAATAGCGGTAACAATGAGCAGTTCTTC. Encoded protein: CASSPSINSGNNEQFF.